Listed below are T cell receptor beta chains from one sample, sequenced in a study of T cell repertoires in cytomegalovirus infection. Antigen specificity for these receptors is unknown. TCRdb re-derived calls from the reads in MiXCR, one entry per CDR3 protein. The profile covers some 110,000 distinct CDR3 sequences, with around 10% appearing a single time and roughly 29% taken by the ten largest. The specimen was PBMCs, sequenced either directly or after in vitro stimulation (not recorded which). Every receptor here comes from a human donor in good health (CMV status not recorded). Some clones in this sample may be carry-over from other donors' samples. Each CDR3 is given with its conserved first and last residue. D genes are given only for firm matches. Rows give clone size only sometimes, using once, few, many, or a class for an expanded clone.

v_gene	abundance	j_gene	d_gene	CDR3nt	CDR3aa
TRBV12-3/TRBV12-4	many	TRBJ1-1	-	TGTGCCAGCAGGGTTAATCAGAACACTGAAGCTTTCTTT	CASRVNQNTEAFF
TRBV7-9	many	TRBJ2-3	TRBD1	TGTGCCAGCAGCTTCTCGACAGGGGACGCGCAGTATTTT	CASSFSTGDAQYF
TRBV12-3/TRBV12-4	few	TRBJ1-1	-	TGTGCCAGCAGTTTAGAGAAGAACACTGAAGCTTTCTTT	CASSLEKNTEAFF
TRBV4-1	few	TRBJ2-5	TRBD2	TGTGCCAGCAGCCAAGGACCGACTAGCGGGGAAGAGACCCAGTACTTC	CASSQGPTSGEETQYF
TRBV7-8	few	TRBJ2-3	TRBD2	TGTGCCAGCAGCCCGGGGGGGATCTCTAGCACAGATACGCAGTATTTT	CASSPGGISSTDTQYF
TRBV7-2	-	TRBJ2-1	-	TGTGCCAGCAGGCTTGGGGGTGAGCAGTTCTTC	CASRLGGEQFF
TRBV6-2/TRBV6-3	few	TRBJ1-1	-	TGTGCCAGCAGTCCCGTGGGACGGGAGAACACTGAAGCTTTCTTT	CASSPVGRENTEAFF
TRBV5-1	few	TRBJ1-1	-	TGCGCCAGCAGCTCTTCAGGGGATATGTACACTGAAGCTTTCTTT	CASSSSGDMYTEAFF
TRBV28	many	TRBJ2-6	-	TGTGCCAGCAGTTTAGGGGGCGCTGGTGGGGCCAACGTCCTGACTTTC	CASSLGGAGGANVLTF
TRBV5-5	few	TRBJ1-1	-	TGTGCCAGCAGCTTGATGGGGACCCAGAACACTGAAGCTTTCTTT	CASSLMGTQNTEAFF
TRBV28	many	TRBJ1-2	-	TGTGCCAGCATCCAAGGGGACACTAACTATGGCTACACCTTC	CASIQGDTNYGYTF
TRBV7-9	many	TRBJ1-1	TRBD1	TGTGCCAGCAGCTTAGGACAGGGAAGAACTGAAGCTTTCTTT	CASSLGQGRTEAFF
TRBV6-5	-	TRBJ2-5	-	TGTGCCAGCAGTTACTCCATTCGCCCAGGGCTACAAGAGACCCAGTACTTC	CASSYSIRPGLQETQYF
TRBV19	few	TRBJ2-2	TRBD2	TGTGCCAGTACCCGAGCGGGGCGGAACACCGGGGAGCTGTTTTTT	CASTRAGRNTGELFF
TRBV18	many	TRBJ1-5	-	TGTGCCAGCTCACCTTATGGGGGTAGCAATCAGCCCCAGCATTTT	CASSPYGGSNQPQHF